This T cell receptor beta chain was sequenced in a study of blood T cell repertoires in COVID-19. In the study overall: Sites across the United States, Italy and Spain contributed samples from acute and convalescent COVID-19. In each case, the material was cDNA or gDNA derived from T cells, B-cell-depleted T cells, or PBMCs.

The CDR3 covers 15 residues. With 4 bases removed from V and 7 bases from J, the gap between germline ends came to 19 bases. Germline values: CDR1 KGHSH, CDR2 LQKENI. In the original processing: Amplification with reference gene primers provided the estimates of nucleated cell counts. TCRdb keeps only in-frame clones here, not all; method: immunoSEQ multiplex PCR. The V and J calls and clone size come from that table; D and trimming were worked out from the DNA. Among some 130,000 clones listed, about nine tenths were seen once. Material for sequencing was peripheral blood. The V and J genes are TRBV18 and TRBJ2-5; D is possibly TRBD1 (6 bases). This sequence originates from a man between 45 and 60 years old with acute or convalescent COVID-19. Written as DNA, the CDR3 is TGTGCCAGCTCACGCACTCTGGGGGCCCTTGGGACCCAGTACTTC. Amino acids: CASSRTLGALGTQYF.